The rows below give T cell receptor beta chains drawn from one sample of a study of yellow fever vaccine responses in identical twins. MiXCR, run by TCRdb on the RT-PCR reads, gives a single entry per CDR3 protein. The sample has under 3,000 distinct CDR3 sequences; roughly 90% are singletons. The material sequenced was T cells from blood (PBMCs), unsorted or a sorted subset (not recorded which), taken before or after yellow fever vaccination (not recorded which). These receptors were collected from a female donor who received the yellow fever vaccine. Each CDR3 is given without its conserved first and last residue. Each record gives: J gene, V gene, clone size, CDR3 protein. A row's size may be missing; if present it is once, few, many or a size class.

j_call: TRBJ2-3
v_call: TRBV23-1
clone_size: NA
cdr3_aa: ASSQRGRADTQY

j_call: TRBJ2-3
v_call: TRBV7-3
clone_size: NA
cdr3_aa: ARCTDTQY

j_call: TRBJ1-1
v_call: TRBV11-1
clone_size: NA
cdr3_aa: ASSLQGYEAF

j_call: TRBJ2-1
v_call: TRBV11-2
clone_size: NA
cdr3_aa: ASSPRPPGLGGSYNEQF

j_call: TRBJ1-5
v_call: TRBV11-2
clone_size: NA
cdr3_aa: ASSRDKNQPQH

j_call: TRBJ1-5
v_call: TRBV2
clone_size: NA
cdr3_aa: ASLFGVGQPQH

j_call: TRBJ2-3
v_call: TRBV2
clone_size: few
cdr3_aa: ASSEATHTDTQY

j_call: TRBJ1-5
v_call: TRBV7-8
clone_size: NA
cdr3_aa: ASSLAGGRGSQPQH

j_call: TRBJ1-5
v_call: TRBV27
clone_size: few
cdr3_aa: ASSLVYSTPNQPQH

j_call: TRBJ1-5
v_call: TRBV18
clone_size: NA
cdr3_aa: ASSPGQGGGGNQPQH

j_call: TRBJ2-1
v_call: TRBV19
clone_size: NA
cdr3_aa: ASSTILAGESNEQF

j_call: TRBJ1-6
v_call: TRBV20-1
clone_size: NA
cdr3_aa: SAGGGVETLH

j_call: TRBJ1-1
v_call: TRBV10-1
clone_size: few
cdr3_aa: ASSEWSGNTEAF